This T cell receptor (beta chain) was identified in a study of tumor-infiltrating lymphocytes in primary liver carcinoma. The V segment lost 3 bases and the J segment 4 bases; nucleotides outside the gene matches: 7. The CDR3 sequence is 14 residues long. Germline V gives CDR1 SQVTM, CDR2 ANQGSEA. With a constant-region primer, TCR beta cDNA was made from around 520 ng of total RNA. Nested multiplex PCR, run for three rounds with slightly modified ARM-PCR, yielded TCR beta libraries. The first two PCR rounds used TRBV1-TRBV30 forward primers with a C-beta reverse primer, around 10 cycles each. TCRdb passed the multiplex PCR reads through MiXCR, listing each CDR3 protein once. Of 50,000 to 70,000 distinct CDR3 sequences in the sample, 65% to 80% were seen once. Unsorted bulk tissue (about 18-32 mg) underwent RNA and DNA co-extraction. Chronic HBV infection was present, with no prior treatment.

The chain employs TRBV29-1 and TRBJ2-7, with TRBD1 matching over 9 bases. The source of this sequence is a man aged 40-55 years with primary liver carcinoma and hepatitis B virus infection. Sequencing input: liver tumor tissue from sampling region 2. As to subset: tumor region T2, inferior pole. The CDR3 loop is CSVDSGQGSYEQYF. In DNA form, the CDR3 reads TGCAGCGTTGATTCGGGACAGGGTTCATACGAGCAGTACTTC.